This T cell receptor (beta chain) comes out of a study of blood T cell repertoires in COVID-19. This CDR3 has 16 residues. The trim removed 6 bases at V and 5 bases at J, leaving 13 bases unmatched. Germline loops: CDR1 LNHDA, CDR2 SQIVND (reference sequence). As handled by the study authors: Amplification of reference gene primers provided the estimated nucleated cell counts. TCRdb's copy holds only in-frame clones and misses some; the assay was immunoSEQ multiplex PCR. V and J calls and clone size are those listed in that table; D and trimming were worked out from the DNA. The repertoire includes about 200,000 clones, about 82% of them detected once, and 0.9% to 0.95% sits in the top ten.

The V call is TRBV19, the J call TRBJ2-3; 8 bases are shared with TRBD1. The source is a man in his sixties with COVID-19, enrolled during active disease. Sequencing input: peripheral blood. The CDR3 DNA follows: TGTGCCAGTAGCCCAGGACAGGGAAGGGTTGTAGATACGCAGTATTTT. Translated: CASSPGQGRVVDTQYF.